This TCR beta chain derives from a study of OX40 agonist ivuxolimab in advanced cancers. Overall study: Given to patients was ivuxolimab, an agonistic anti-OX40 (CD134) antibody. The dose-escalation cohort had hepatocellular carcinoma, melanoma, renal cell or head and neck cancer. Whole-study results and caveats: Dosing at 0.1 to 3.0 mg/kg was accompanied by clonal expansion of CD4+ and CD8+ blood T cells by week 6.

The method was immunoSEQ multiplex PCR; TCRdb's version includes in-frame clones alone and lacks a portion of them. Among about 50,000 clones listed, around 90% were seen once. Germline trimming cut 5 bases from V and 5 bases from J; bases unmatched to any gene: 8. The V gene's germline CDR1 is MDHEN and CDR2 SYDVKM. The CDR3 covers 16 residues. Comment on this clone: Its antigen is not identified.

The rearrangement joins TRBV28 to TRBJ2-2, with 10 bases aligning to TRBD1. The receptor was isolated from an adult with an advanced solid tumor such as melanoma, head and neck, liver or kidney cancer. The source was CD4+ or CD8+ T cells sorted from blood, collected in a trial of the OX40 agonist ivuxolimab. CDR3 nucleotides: TGTGCCAGCAGTCCTACCGGGACAGGGGTAACCGGGGAGCTGTTTTTT. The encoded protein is CASSPTGTGVTGELFF.